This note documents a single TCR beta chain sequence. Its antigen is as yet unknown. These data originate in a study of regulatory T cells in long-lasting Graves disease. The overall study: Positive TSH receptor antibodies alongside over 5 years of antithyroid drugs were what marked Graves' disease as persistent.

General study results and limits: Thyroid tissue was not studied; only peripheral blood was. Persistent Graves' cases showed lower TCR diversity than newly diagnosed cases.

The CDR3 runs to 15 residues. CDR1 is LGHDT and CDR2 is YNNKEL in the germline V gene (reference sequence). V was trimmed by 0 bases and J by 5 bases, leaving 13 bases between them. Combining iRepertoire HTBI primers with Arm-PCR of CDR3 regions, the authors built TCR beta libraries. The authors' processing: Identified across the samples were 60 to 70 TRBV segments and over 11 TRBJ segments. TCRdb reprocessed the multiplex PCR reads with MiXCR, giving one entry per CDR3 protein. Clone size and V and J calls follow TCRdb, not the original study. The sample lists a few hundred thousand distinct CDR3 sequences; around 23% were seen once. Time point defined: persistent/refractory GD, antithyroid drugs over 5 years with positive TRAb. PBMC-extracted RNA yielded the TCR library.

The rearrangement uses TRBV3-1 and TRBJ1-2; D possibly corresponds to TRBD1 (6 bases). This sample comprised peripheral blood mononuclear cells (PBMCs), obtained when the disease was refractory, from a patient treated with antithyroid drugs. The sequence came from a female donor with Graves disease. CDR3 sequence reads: CASSQEPGDFYGYTF. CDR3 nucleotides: TGTGCCAGCAGCCAAGAGCCAGGGGACTTTTATGGCTACACCTTC.